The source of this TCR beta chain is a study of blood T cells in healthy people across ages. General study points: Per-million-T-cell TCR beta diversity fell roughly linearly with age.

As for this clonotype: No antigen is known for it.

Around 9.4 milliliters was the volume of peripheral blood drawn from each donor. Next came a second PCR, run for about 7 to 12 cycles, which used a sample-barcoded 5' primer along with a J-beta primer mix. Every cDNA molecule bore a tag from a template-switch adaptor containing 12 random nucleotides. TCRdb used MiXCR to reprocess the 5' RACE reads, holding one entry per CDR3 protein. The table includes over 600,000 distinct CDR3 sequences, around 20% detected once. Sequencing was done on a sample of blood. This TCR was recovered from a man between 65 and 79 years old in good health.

CDR3 coding DNA: TGTGCCAGCAGCCAGACGGAGTTTAGCAATCAGCCCCAGCATTTT. Translation: CASSQTEFSNQPQHF. The chain employs TRBV4-2 and TRBJ1-5; D gene uncertain. The CDR3 sequence is 15 residues long. In germline, CDR1 is LGHNA, CDR2 YNFKEQ. V was pared by 3 bases and J by 0 bases, with 9 bases between.